This entry is about one T cell receptor beta chain. What it binds is not known. Here immunoSEQ multiplex PCR was the method, and the copy in TCRdb shows in-frame clones only, minus some. This sample has a few hundred thousand clones, with roughly 80% found just once. The data are from a study of Ad26.COV2.S vaccination and SARS-CoV-2 variants. Study summary: Dosing was one shot or two shots 56 days apart.

Overall study results and limits: Similar non-spike TCR breadth was observed in recipients of vaccine and of placebo. Total T cell responses were possibly underestimated by TCR breadth and depth analyses.

Treatment meaning: about 20 received Ad26.COV2.S at low or high dose, single or two shots; about 5 received placebo; per-sample allocation not given. Samples analyzed were those drawn on day 63 after the first vaccine or placebo injection. Built on an Ad26 vector, the vaccine expressed Wuhan-strain SARS-CoV-2 spike. Germline V gives CDR1 SGHVS, CDR2 FQNEAQ. V was clipped by 1 base and J by 10 bases, with 14 bases between them. The CDR3 loop spans 14 amino acids. The sequence derives from a person aged 18 to 65 who received the Ad26.COV2.S COVID-19 vaccine or a placebo. The specimen comprised peripheral blood, sampled in a trial of Ad26.COV2.S vaccine versus placebo. V is TRBV7-8 and J is TRBJ2-1; D perhaps matches TRBD2 (5 bases). The chain's CDR3 is CASSLGLVWREQFF. CDR3 DNA: TGTGCCAGCAGCTTAGGTTTGGTGTGGAGGGAGCAGTTCTTC.